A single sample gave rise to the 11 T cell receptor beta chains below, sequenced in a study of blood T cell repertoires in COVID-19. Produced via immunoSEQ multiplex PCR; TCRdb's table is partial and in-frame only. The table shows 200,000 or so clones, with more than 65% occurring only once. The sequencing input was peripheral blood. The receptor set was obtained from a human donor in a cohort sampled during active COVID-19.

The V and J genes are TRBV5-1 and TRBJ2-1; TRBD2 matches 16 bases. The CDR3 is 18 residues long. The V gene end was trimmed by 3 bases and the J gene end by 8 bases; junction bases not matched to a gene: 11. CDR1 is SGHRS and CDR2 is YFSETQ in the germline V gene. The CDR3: CASSSLTGLAGGPDEQFF. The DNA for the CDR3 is TGCGCCAGCAGCTCCCTCACGGGACTAGCGGGAGGGCCCGATGAGCAGTTCTTC.

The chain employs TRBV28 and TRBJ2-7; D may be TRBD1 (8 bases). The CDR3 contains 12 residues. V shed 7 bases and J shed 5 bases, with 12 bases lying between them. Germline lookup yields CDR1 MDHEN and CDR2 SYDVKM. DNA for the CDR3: TGTGCCAGCACCACAGGGGGGGACGAGCAGTACTTC. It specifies CASTTGGDEQYF.

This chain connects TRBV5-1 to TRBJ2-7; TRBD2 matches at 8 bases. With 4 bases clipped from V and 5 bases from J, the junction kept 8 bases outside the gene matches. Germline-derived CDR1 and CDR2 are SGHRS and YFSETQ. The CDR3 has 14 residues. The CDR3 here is CASSPKSGSHEQYF. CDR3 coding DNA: TGCGCCAGCAGCCCGAAAAGCGGGAGCCACGAGCAGTACTTC.

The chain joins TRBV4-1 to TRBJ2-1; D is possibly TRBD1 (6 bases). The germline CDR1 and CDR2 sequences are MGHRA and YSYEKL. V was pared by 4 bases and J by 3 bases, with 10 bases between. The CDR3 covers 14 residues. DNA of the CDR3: TGCGCCAGCAGCCCCGGACAGATCTACAATGAGCAGTTCTTC. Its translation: CASSPGQIYNEQFF.

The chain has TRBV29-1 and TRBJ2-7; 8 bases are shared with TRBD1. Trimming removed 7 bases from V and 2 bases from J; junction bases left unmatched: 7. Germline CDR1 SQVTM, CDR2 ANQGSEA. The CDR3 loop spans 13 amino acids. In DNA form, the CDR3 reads TGCAGCGAAGACAGGGGTGGGCCCTACGAGCAGTACTTC. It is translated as CSEDRGGPYEQYF.

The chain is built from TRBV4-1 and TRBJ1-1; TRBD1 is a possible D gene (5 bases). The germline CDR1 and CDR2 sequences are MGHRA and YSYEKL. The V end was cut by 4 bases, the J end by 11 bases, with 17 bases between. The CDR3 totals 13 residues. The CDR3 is CASSLAPPEGAFF. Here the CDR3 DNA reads TGCGCCAGCAGCCTTGCCCCCCCGGAGGGGGCTTTCTTT.

The chain's CDR3 is CASSGQIHNSPLHF. The DNA of the CDR3 is TGTGCCAGCAGCGGGCAGATCCATAATTCACCCCTCCACTTT. The rearrangement joins TRBV7-6 to TRBJ1-6, with no clear D. The CDR3 has 14 residues. Trimming took 5 bases from V and 5 from J, leaving 10 bases between them. Germline V gives CDR1 SGHVS, CDR2 FNYEAQ. The variable domain in full, completed from reference TRBV7-6 and TRBJ1-6, reads GAGVSQSPRYKVTKRGQDVALRCDPISGHVSLYWYRQALGQGPEFLTYFNYEAQQDKSGLPNDRFSAERPEGSISTLTIQRTEQRDSAMYRCASSGQIHNSPLHFGNGTRLTVT.

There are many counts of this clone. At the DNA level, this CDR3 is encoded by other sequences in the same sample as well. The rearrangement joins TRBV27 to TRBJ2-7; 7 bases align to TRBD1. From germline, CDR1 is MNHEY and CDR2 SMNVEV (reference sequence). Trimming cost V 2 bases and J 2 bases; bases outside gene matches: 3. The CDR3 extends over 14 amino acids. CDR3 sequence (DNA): TGTGCCAGCAGTTTACGGCAGGGGGCCTACGAGCAGTACTTC. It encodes CASSLRQGAYEQYF.

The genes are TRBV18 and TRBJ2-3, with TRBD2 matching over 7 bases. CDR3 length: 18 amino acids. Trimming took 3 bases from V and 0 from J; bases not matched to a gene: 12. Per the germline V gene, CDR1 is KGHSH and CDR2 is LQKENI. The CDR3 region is CASSPISGTFSSTDTQYF. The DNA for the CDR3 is TGTGCCAGCTCACCGATAAGCGGGACGTTCTCTAGCACAGATACGCAGTATTTT. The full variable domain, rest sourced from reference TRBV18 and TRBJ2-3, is NAGVMQNPRHLVRRRGQEARLRCSPMKGHSHVYWYRQLPEEGLKFMVYLQKENIIDESGMPKERFSAEFPKEGPSILRIQQVVRGDSAAYFCASSPISGTFSSTDTQYFGPGTRLTVL.

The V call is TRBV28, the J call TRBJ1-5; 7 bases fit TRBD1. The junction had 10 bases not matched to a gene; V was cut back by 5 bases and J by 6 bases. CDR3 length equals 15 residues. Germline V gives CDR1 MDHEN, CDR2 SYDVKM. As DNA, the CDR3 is TGTGCCAGCAGTGAAGACAGGGAGAGTAGTCAGCCCCAGCATTTT. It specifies CASSEDRESSQPQHF.

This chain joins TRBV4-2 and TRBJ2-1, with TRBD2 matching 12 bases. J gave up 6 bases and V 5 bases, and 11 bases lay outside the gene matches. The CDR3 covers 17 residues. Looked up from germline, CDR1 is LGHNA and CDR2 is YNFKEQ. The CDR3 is CASSKYSGTSGLNEQFF. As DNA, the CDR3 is TGTGCCAGCAGCAAATATTCCGGGACTAGCGGGCTCAATGAGCAGTTCTTC.